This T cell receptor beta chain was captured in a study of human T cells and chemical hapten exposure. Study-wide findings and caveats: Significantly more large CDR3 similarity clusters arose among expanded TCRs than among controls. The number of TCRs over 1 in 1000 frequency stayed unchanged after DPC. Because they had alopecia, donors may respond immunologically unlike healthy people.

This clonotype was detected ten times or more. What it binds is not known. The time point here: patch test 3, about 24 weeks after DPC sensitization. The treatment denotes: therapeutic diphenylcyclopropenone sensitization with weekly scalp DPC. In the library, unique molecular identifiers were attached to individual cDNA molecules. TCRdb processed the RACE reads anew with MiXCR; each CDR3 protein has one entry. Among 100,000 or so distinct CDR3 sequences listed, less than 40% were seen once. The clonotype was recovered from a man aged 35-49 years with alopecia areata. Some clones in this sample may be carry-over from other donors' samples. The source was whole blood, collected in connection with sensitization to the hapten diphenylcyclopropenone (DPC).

CDR3 DNA sequence: TGTGCCAGCAGTGCCCGCGGGACAAGAGGAGATACGCAGTATTTT. This gives the protein CASSARGTRGDTQYF. This sequence joins TRBV12-3 or TRBV12-4 and TRBJ2-3; D tentatively reads TRBD1 or TRBD2 (6 bases each). This CDR3 has 15 residues. V was trimmed by 5 bases and J by 5 bases, leaving 17 bases between them.